This paragraph covers one T cell receptor (beta chain) sequence. Its cognate antigen is unknown. The data belong to a study of T-cell memory formation after mild COVID-19. General study results and limits: A second wave of clones peaked on day 37, and their SARS-CoV-2 specificity went unconfirmed. Clones contracting across day 15 to 85 had a balanced CD4/CD8 profile; later expanding clones leaned CD4+. Memory sampled before infection contained some responding clones, suggesting cross-reactive memory joined.

Constant-segment primers were used for 5'RACE, and the resulting TCR alpha and TCR beta cDNA libraries carried sample barcodes and UMIs. TCRdb ran MiXCR on the 5' RACE reads and lists one entry per CDR3 protein. The sample records hundreds of thousands of distinct CDR3 sequences, 20% to 30% being singletons. Germline CDR1 reads SNHLY; CDR2 reads FYNNEI. Trimming pared 6 bases from V and 0 bases from J, leaving 12 bases between. The CDR3 loop spans 14 amino acids. The chain has TRBV2 and TRBJ2-7, with a possible D match to TRBD2 (6 bases). Input material: PBMCs or a T cell subset sorted from them (not recorded which). The TCR was taken from an adult woman who had mild COVID-19 (a few samples of this study predate the infection). Cell type and time point are not known. CDR3 region: CASRVPGSSYEQYF. Here the CDR3 DNA reads TGTGCCAGCAGGGTTCCCGGGAGCTCCTACGAGCAGTACTTC. The variable domain in full, completed from reference TRBV2 and TRBJ2-7, reads EPEVTQTPSHQVTQMGQEVILRCVPISNHLYFYWYRQILGQKVEFLVSFYNNEISEKSEIFDDQFSVERPDGSNFTLKIRSTKLEDSAMYFCASRVPGSSYEQYFGPGTRLTVT.